This TCR beta chain was obtained from a study of radiotherapy plus CTLA-4 blockade in lung cancer. The table came from immunoSEQ multiplex PCR; TCRdb's copy has only in-frame clones and leaves some out. The sample consists of 70,000 to 100,000 clones, about 86% of them appearing once. The CDR3 loop spans 19 amino acids. Germline assignment: CDR1 LGHNA and CDR2 YSLEER. Unmatched junction bases numbered 10, after V lost 2 bases and J lost 4 bases. The receptor was derived from a human donor with non-small cell lung cancer who had a partial response to radiotherapy plus ipilimumab. The sequences come from peripheral blood, collected from a patient treated with radiotherapy plus ipilimumab. The chain carries TRBV4-3 and TRBJ2-6; TRBD1 aligns across 11 bases. CDR3 nucleotides: TGCGCCAGCAGCCAACTGGGACAGGGGGGTGTTGTAGGGGCCAACGTCCTGACTTTC. As protein: CASSQLGQGGVVGANVLTF.